Given below is one T cell receptor (beta chain) in context. The protocol was immunoSEQ multiplex PCR, while the TCRdb copy is restricted to in-frame clones and leaves out a portion. In the table there are some 170,000 clones, 82% of which are singletons. The record originates from a study of blood T cell repertoires in COVID-19. On the study more broadly: The United States, Italy and Spain provided the acute and convalescent COVID-19 samples.

Trimming stripped 5 bases from V and 5 bases from J, with 9 bases between. The CDR3 extends over 12 amino acids. CDR1 is MDHEN, CDR2 SYDVKM, per germline. This receptor was taken from a woman in her 70s with acute or convalescent COVID-19. Sequenced sample: peripheral blood. The J gene is TRBJ1-2, the V gene TRBV28; D possibly corresponds to TRBD1 (5 bases). The CDR3 region has the DNA TGTGCCAGCAGTGCCCCAGGGTATGGCTACACCTTC. Its protein product is CASSAPGYGYTF.